These 28 T cell receptor beta chains came from one sample sequenced in a study of blood T cell repertoires in COVID-19. Sequencing used immunoSEQ multiplex PCR; TCRdb keeps in-frame clones, though not all of them. The data hold 650,000 to 800,000 clones, with 75% to 90% observed a single time. Sequencing was done on a sample of peripheral blood. All receptors come from a woman aged 18 to 35 with acute or convalescent COVID-19.

The J gene is TRBJ1-2, the V gene TRBV14, with D uncertain. This CDR3 spans 15 amino acids. Germline lookup yields CDR1 SGHDN and CDR2 FVKESK. Trimming left V 0 bases short and J 4 bases short, with 12 bases between. The CDR3 DNA follows: TGTGCCAGCAGCCAAGAGGAGGTAGCTATCTATGGCTACACCTTC. Protein product: CASSQEEVAIYGYTF.

This clone showed up just once. The V gene is TRBV4-2, the J gene TRBJ1-1; the D gene is possibly TRBD1 (5 bases). CDR3 size: 16 residues. V was shortened by 0 bases and J by 2 bases, with 13 bases between the two germline ends. Germline V CDR1 and CDR2: LGHNA, YNFKEQ. The CDR3 region is CASSQELQDPNTEAFF. The CDR3, as DNA: TGTGCCAGCAGCCAAGAATTACAGGACCCCAACACTGAAGCTTTCTTT.

The rearrangement links TRBV19 to TRBJ1-5; maybe TRBD1 (6 bases). This CDR3 has 18 amino acids. V was pared by 3 bases and J by 1 base, with 19 bases between. CDR1 is LNHDA and CDR2 is SQIVND in the germline V gene (reference sequence). The CDR3 is CASSIKPPVRGSNQPQHF. The CDR3 DNA reads as TGTGCCAGTAGTATCAAACCACCCGTCAGGGGAAGCAATCAGCCCCAGCATTTT.

The chain is built from TRBV3-1 (or the pseudogene TRBV3-2) and TRBJ2-7; D gene unclear. The germline V gene encodes CDR1 LGHDT and CDR2 YNNKEL (reference sequence). This CDR3 has 19 amino acids. Trimming stripped 4 bases from V and 3 bases from J, with 28 bases between. The CDR3 DNA reads TGTGCCAGCAGCCCCATTGAGACTCCCGCCCTCAACGTTGGCTACGAGCAGTACTTC. Amino acids: CASSPIETPALNVGYEQYF.

This clone was picked up one time. The chain is built from TRBV10-3 and TRBJ1-4, with 8 positions matching TRBD1. The CDR3 has 17 residues. Germline CDR1 is ENHRY and CDR2 is SYGVKD. J gave up 2 bases and V 1 base, and 6 bases lay outside the gene matches. The CDR3 region has the DNA TGTGCCATCAGTGAGTACGGACAGGGCAGGACTAATGAAAAACTGTTTTTT. This translates into CAISEYGQGRTNEKLFF.

The chain links TRBV6-5 to TRBJ1-2, with D possibly matching TRBD1 (5 bases). CDR1 and CDR2 from the germline V gene are MNHEY and SVGAGI. V shed 10 bases and J shed 0 bases, with 12 bases lying between them. This CDR3 has 13 residues. The CDR3 region is CATLRGPNYGYTF. Here the CDR3 DNA reads TGTGCCACCCTAAGGGGTCCTAACTATGGCTACACCTTC.

This clone showed up just a few times. The same CDR3 arises from other DNA sequences in this sample as well. The CDR3 spells CSVPQGSSYNEQFF. DNA for the CDR3: TGCAGCGTTCCCCAGGGATCGTCCTACAATGAGCAGTTCTTC. The chain has TRBV29-1 and TRBJ2-1, with D tentatively TRBD1 (5 bases). This CDR3 has 14 residues. Trimming stripped 5 bases from V and 1 base from J, with 12 bases between. Germline values: CDR1 SQVTM, CDR2 ANQGSEA.

V and J are TRBV4-3 and TRBJ2-7; possible D gene TRBD1, 6 bases. CDR1 and CDR2 (germline): LGHNA, YSLEER. The CDR3 loop spans 15 amino acids. V lost 3 bases and J lost 0, with 12 bases in between. The CDR3, as DNA: TGCGCCAGCAGCCAGGTTACAGGGCCCTCCTACGAGCAGTACTTC. It specifies CASSQVTGPSYEQYF.

J is TRBJ1-2 and V is TRBV6-4, with a tentative D call TRBD1 (6 bases). Germline-derived CDR1 and CDR2 are MRHNA and SNTAGT. With 8 bases removed from V and 2 bases from J, the gap between germline ends came to 12 bases. The CDR3 is made up of 13 amino acids. CDR3 DNA sequence: TGTGCCAGCGCTACAGGGTTGAACTATGGCTACACCTTC. This encodes CASATGLNYGYTF.

V and J are TRBV24-1 and TRBJ2-5, with D tentatively TRBD2 (7 bases). V was cut by 3 bases and J by 2 bases, with 18 bases left in between. The germline gives CDR1 KGHDR, CDR2 SFDVKD. This CDR3 is built from 17 residues. Written as DNA, the CDR3 is TGTGCCACCAGTGATCCGACGGGGGGCCTTATTCAAGAGACCCAGTACTTC. As protein: CATSDPTGGLIQETQYF.

The table lists this clone with a count of one. The genes are TRBV29-1 and TRBJ1-2; the D gene is possibly TRBD1 (6 bases). The CDR3 length is 15 residues. The germline V and J ends were trimmed by 7 bases and 5 bases, with 23 bases remaining between them. Germline loops: CDR1 SQVTM, CDR2 ANQGSEA. DNA for the CDR3: TGCAGCGCCCTCGGTATGGGGGTGGGGGCATATGGCTACACCTTC. Amino acids: CSALGMGVGAYGYTF.

The rearrangement uses TRBV5-6 and TRBJ1-2; no firm D call. CDR1 is SGHDT and CDR2 is YYEEEE in the germline V gene. The length of the CDR3 is 13 residues. Between the trimmed V and J ends, which lost 4 bases and 3 bases, there was a span of 10 bases. CDR3 in amino acids: CASSGGPYYGYTF. The CDR3 DNA follows: TGTGCCAGCAGCGGAGGACCGTACTATGGCTACACCTTC. Combining the CDR3 with reference TRBV5-6 and TRBJ1-2 gives the whole variable domain DAGVTQSPTHLIKTRGQQVTLRCSPKSGHDTVSWYQQALGQGPQFIFQYYEEEERQRGNFPDRFSGHQFPNYSSELNVNALLLGDSALYLCASSGGPYYGYTFGSGTRLTVV.

CDR3 nucleotide sequence: TGTGCCAGCAGCTTAGTGGGGCCACCTAGCACAGATACGCAGTATTTT. As protein: CASSLVGPPSTDTQYF. The V call is TRBV7-2, the J call TRBJ2-3, with D tentatively TRBD1 (5 bases). CDR3 length: 16 residues. Germline V gene sequence: CDR1 SGHTA, CDR2 FQGNSA. The ends were cut back, 1 base at V and 0 bases at J, with 11 bases in the middle.

V gene TRBV25-1 combines with J gene TRBJ2-2; a weak D match, TRBD1 (8 bases). The length of the CDR3 is 14 residues. Germline-derived CDR1 and CDR2 are MGHDK and SYGVNS. V was clipped by 5 bases and J by 4 bases, with 11 bases between them. Written as DNA, the CDR3 is TGTGCCAGCAGTACAGGGGGGGGCACCGGGGAGCTGTTTTTT. Protein product: CASSTGGGTGELFF.

To note about this clone: One junction end disagrees with the germline gene, perhaps due to a read error. V is TRBV5-4 and J is TRBJ1-1; D is possibly TRBD1 (5 bases). Looked up from germline, CDR1 is SGHNT and CDR2 is YYREEE (reference sequence). The CDR3 contains 12 residues. CDR3 protein: CARSLGGGEAFF. CDR3 nucleotide sequence: TGTGCCCGCAGCTTGGGGGGGGGTGAAGCTTTCTTT.

The J gene is TRBJ2-2, the V gene TRBV30; D might be TRBD1 (6 bases). The germline gives CDR1 GTSNPN, CDR2 SVGIG (reference sequence). Trimming took 2 bases from V and 6 from J, leaving 7 bases between them. The CDR3 is 12 residues long. In DNA, the CDR3 is TGTGCCTGGAGTACAGGGTCCGGGGAGCTGTTTTTT. Protein product: CAWSTGSGELFF.

The chain joins TRBV7-2 to TRBJ2-1; D may be TRBD2 (7 bases). V lost 3 bases to trimming and J lost 0 bases, with 18 bases between them. There are 18 residues in the CDR3. Germline CDR1 is SGHTA and CDR2 is FQGNSA. The CDR3 loop reads CASSFPLKGGSSYNEQFF. CDR3 DNA sequence: TGTGCCAGCAGCTTTCCGCTGAAGGGGGGGAGCTCCTACAATGAGCAGTTCTTC.

This chain joins TRBV6-2 or TRBV6-3 and TRBJ2-6; no clear D. V was cut by 5 bases and J by 1 base, with 6 bases left in between. The CDR3 runs 14 residues. Germline V gene data show CDR1 as MNHEY and CDR2 as SVGEGT. As DNA, the CDR3 is TGTGCCAGCAGTGTCCTATCTGGGGCCAACGTCCTGACTTTC. Amino acids: CASSVLSGANVLTF.

The chain carries TRBV30 and TRBJ1-4; tentatively, D is TRBD1 (5 bases). Trimming stripped 0 bases from V and 5 bases from J, with 13 bases between. The CDR3 contains 15 residues. Germline V CDR1 and CDR2: GTSNPN, SVGIG (reference sequence). CDR3 protein: CAWSVLGGVNEKLFF. The DNA for the CDR3 is TGTGCCTGGAGTGTACTTGGGGGGGTGAATGAAAAACTGTTTTTT.

The V call is TRBV21-1, the J call TRBJ1-4. TRBV21-1 is a recognized pseudogene. There are 11 residues in the CDR3. CDR3 amino acids: CASSTYEKLFF. DNA of the CDR3: TGTGCCAGCAGCACCTATGAAAAACTGTTTTTT.

This clone was observed a handful of times. The V and J genes are TRBV6-1 and TRBJ1-1; TRBD1 is a possible D gene (6 bases). The germline gives CDR1 MNHNS, CDR2 SASEGT. The CDR3 sequence is 14 residues long. With 1 base removed from V and 6 bases from J, the gap between germline ends came to 12 bases. The CDR3 DNA reads TGTGCCAGCAGTGAAGGACAGGAGAGGGCTGAAGCTTTCTTT. It encodes CASSEGQERAEAFF.

CDR3 nucleotides: TGCAGCGTTGAACTGGAACAGGGAAGGGCTACGCAGTATTTT. Amino acid sequence: CSVELEQGRATQYF. The chain couples TRBV29-1 to TRBJ2-3; maybe TRBD1 (6 bases). Germline V gives CDR1 SQVTM, CDR2 ANQGSEA. The V end lost 2 bases, the J end lost 8 bases, and 17 bases lay between the germline ends. The CDR3 consists of 14 residues.

J is TRBJ1-3 and V is TRBV5-1; D is possibly TRBD1 (6 bases). This CDR3 has 16 amino acids. Deletions cut 4 bases from V and 0 bases from J, with 14 bases between. CDR1 is SGHRS, CDR2 YFSETQ, per germline. DNA for the CDR3: TGCGCCAGCAGCCTCACTGACAGGACCTCTGGAAACACCATATATTTT. Its protein is CASSLTDRTSGNTIYF.

This rearrangement joins TRBV19 to TRBJ1-3; D is undetermined. Trimming shortened V by 6 bases and J by 0 bases, and 6 bases separated the two germline ends. The CDR3 spans 13 residues. The germline CDR1 and CDR2 sequences are LNHDA and SQIVND (reference sequence). The CDR3 region is CASRALSGNTIYF. The CDR3 DNA reads TGTGCCAGTAGAGCCCTCTCTGGAAACACCATATATTTT. The variable domain in full, with the rest retrieved from reference TRBV19 and TRBJ1-3, is DGGITQSPKYLFRKEGQNVTLSCEQNLNHDAMYWYRQDPGQGLRLIYYSQIVNDFQKGDIAEGYSVSREKKESFPLTVTSAQKNPTAFYLCASRALSGNTIYFGEGSWLTVV.

The rearrangement joins TRBV30 to TRBJ1-1; 10 bases match TRBD1. This CDR3 spans 20 amino acids. Germline loops: CDR1 GTSNPN, CDR2 SVGIG (reference sequence). J lost 0 bases, V lost 0 bases, and 16 bases had no gene match. In DNA, the CDR3 is TGTGCCTGGAGTGTACGACGACAGGGGGCTAAGATCGGGATGAACACTGAAGCTTTCTTT. Translated, it gives CAWSVRRQGAKIGMNTEAFF.

The chain employs TRBV5-1 and TRBJ1-1; 11 nucleotides agree with TRBD1. Trimming cost V 4 bases and J 7 bases; bases outside gene matches: 6. This CDR3 has 14 residues. Germline V gives CDR1 SGHRS, CDR2 YFSETQ. The CDR3 loop reads CASSAGQGGREAFF. The DNA of the CDR3 is TGCGCCAGCAGCGCGGGACAGGGGGGACGTGAAGCTTTCTTT. Full variable domain (missing parts from reference TRBV5-1 and TRBJ1-1): KAGVTQTPRYLIKTRGQQVTLSCSPISGHRSVSWYQQTPGQGLQFLFEYFSETQRNKGNFPGRFSGRQFSNSRSEMNVSTLELGDSALYLCASSAGQGGREAFFGQGTRLTVV.

This rearrangement joins TRBV27 to TRBJ1-5; the D is unclear. The CDR3 contains 14 residues. The germline V and J ends were trimmed by 7 bases and 0 bases, with 10 bases remaining between them. Germline CDR1 MNHEY, CDR2 SMNVEV (reference sequence). The CDR3 loop reads CASKRSYSNQPQHF. The CDR3 DNA reads TGTGCCAGCAAGAGAAGTTATAGCAATCAGCCCCAGCATTTT.

This rearrangement joins TRBV30 to TRBJ1-5; no clear D gene. The ends were cut back, 3 bases at V and 9 bases at J, with 15 bases in the middle. CDR1 and CDR2 (germline): GTSNPN, SVGIG (reference sequence). The CDR3 contains 13 residues. In nucleotides, the CDR3 is TGTGCCTGGAGGCGGTCGGGTAGTTGGCCCCAGCATTTT. It codes for CAWRRSGSWPQHF.